This T cell receptor (beta chain) was sequenced in a study of T-cell reconstitution after alpha-beta-depleted transplantation in children. Unique molecular identifiers were incorporated when the TCRbeta library was constructed. Each CDR3 protein gets one entry after TCRdb re-called the PCR reads with MiXCR. The data show roughly 170,000 distinct CDR3 sequences, approximately 7% seen once. This CDR3 spans 12 amino acids. Deletions cut 4 bases from V and 7 bases from J, with 9 bases between. The germline gives CDR1 SGHVS, CDR2 FNYEAQ. The chain recombines TRBV7-6 with TRBJ2-3; D uncertain. The sequences come from PBMCs from the stem cell graft donor, collected from the stem cell graft. The TCR originated in a human donor who donated a stem cell graft to a child with Wiskott-Aldrich syndrome. The DNA for the CDR3 is TGTGCCAGCAGCTCCCTAGGAAATACGCAGTATTTT. Its translation: CASSSLGNTQYF.